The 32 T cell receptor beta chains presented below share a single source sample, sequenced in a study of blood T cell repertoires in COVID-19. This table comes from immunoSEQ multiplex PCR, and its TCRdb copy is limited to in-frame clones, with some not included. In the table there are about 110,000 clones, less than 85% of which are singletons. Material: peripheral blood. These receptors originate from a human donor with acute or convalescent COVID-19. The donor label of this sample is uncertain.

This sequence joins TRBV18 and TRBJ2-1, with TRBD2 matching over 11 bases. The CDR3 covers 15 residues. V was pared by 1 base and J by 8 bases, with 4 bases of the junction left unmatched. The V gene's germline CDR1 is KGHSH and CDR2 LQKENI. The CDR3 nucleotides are TGTGCCAGCTCACCACTTAGCGGGGGGGCATATGAGCAGTTCTTC. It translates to CASSPLSGGAYEQFF.

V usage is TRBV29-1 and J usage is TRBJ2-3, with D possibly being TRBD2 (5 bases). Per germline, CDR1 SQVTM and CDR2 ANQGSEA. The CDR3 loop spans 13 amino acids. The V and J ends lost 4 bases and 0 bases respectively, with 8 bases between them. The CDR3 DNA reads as TGCAGCGTTGTAAGCGGTAGCACAGATACGCAGTATTTT. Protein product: CSVVSGSTDTQYF.

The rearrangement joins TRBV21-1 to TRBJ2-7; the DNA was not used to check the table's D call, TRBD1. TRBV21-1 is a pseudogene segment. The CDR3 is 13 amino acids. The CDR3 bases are TGTGCCAGCAGCAACGGGACAACCTACGAGCAGTACTTC. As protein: CASSNGTTYEQYF.

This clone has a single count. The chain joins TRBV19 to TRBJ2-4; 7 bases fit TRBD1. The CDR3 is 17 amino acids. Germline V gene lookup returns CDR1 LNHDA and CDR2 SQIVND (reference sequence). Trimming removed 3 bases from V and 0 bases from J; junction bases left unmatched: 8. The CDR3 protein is CASSIRGTAVAKNIQYF. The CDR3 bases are TGTGCCAGTAGTATCCGAGGGACAGCAGTAGCCAAAAACATTCAGTACTTC.

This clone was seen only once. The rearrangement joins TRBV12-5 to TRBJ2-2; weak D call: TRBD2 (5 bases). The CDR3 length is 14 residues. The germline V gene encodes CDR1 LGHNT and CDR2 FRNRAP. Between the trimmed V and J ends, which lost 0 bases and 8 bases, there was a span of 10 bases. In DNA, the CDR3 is TGTGCTAGTGGTTTGGTACTCCGGGGAGGGGAGCTGTTTTTT. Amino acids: CASGLVLRGGELFF. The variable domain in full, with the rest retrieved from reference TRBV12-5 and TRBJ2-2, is DARVTQTPRHKVTEMGQEVTMRCQPILGHNTVFWYRQTMMQGLELLAYFRNRAPLDDSGMPKDRFSAEMPDATLATLKIQPSEPRDSAVYFCASGLVLRGGELFFGEGSRLTVL.

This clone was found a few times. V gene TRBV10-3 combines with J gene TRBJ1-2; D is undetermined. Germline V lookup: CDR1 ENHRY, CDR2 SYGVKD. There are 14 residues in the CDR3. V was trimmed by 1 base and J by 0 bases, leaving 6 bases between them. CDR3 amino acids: CAISELTSNYGYTF. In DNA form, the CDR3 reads TGTGCCATCAGTGAGTTGACATCTAACTATGGCTACACCTTC.

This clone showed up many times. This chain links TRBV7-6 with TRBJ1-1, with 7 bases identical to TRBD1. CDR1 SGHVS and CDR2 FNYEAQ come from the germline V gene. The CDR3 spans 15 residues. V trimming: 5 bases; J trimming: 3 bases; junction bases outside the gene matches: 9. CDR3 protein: CASSVSTGRDTEAFF. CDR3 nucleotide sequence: TGTGCCAGCAGCGTCTCGACAGGGCGGGACACTGAAGCTTTCTTT. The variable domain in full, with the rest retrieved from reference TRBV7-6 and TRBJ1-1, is GAGVSQSPRYKVTKRGQDVALRCDPISGHVSLYWYRQALGQGPEFLTYFNYEAQQDKSGLPNDRFSAERPEGSISTLTIQRTEQRDSAMYRCASSVSTGRDTEAFFGQGTRLTVV.

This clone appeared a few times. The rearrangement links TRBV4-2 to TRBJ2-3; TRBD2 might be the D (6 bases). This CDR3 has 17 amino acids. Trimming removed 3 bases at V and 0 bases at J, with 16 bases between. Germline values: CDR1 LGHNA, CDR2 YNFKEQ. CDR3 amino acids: CASSHLFRDSSTDTQYF. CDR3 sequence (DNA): TGTGCCAGCAGCCACCTATTTAGGGACTCAAGCACAGATACGCAGTATTTT.

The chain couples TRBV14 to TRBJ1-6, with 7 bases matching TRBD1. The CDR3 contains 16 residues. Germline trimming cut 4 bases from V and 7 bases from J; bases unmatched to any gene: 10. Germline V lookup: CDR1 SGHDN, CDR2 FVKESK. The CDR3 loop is CASSPLFPGGNSPLHF. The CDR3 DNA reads TGTGCCAGCAGCCCCCTGTTCCCAGGGGGGAATTCACCCCTCCACTTT.

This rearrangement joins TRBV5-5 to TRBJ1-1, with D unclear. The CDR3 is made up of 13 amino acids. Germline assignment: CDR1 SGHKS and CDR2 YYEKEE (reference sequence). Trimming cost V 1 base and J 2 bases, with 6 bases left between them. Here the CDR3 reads CASSLTHNTEAFF. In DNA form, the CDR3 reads TGTGCCAGCAGCTTGACACACAACACTGAAGCTTTCTTT.

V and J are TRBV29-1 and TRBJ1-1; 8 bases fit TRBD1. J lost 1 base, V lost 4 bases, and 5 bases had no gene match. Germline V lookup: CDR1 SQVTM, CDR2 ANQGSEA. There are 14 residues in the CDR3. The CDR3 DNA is TGCAGCGTTGTGGGAGGACAGGGGAACACTGAAGCTTTCTTT. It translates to CSVVGGQGNTEAFF.

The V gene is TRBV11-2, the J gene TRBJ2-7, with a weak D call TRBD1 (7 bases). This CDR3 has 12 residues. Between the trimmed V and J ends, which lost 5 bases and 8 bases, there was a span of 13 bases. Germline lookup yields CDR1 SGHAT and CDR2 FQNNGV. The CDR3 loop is CASSQGEVKQYF. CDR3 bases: TGTGCCAGCAGCCAGGGGGAGGTCAAGCAGTACTTC.

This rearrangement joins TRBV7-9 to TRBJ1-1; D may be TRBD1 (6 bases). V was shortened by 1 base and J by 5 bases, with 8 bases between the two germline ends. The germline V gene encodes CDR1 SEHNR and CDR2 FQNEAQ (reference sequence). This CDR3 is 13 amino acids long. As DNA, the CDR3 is TGTGCCAGCAGCTTAGGACAGGCTACTGAAGCTTTCTTT. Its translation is CASSLGQATEAFF. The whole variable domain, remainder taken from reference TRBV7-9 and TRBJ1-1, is DTGVSQNPRHKITKRGQNVTFRCDPISEHNRLYWYRQTLGQGPEFLTYFQNEAQLEKSRLLSDRFSAERPKGSFSTLEIQRTEQGDSAMYLCASSLGQATEAFFGQGTRLTVV.

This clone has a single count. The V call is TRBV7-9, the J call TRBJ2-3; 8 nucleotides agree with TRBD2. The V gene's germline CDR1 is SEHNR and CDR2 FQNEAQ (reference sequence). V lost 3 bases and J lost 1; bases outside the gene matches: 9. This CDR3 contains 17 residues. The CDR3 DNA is TGTGCCAGCAGCTTCGGAAAGGGGCGGGGGGGCACAGATACGCAGTATTTT. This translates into CASSFGKGRGGTDTQYF.

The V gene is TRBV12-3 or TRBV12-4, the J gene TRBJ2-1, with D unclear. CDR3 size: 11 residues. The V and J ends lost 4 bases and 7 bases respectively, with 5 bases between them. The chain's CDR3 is CASSSRNEQFF. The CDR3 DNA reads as TGTGCCAGCAGTTCCCGGAATGAGCAGTTCTTC.

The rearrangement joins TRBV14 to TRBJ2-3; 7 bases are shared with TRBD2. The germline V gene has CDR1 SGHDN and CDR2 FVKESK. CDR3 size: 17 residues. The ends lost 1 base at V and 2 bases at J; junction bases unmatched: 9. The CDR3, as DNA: TGTGCCAGCAGCCAAGCATTCCTAGCGGTATACACAGATACGCAGTATTTT. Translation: CASSQAFLAVYTDTQYF.

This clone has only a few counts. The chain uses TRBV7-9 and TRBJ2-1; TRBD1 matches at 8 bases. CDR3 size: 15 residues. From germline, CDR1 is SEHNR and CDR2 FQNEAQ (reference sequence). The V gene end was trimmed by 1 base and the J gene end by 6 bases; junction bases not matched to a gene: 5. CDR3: CASSLDRDRINEQFF. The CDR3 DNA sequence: TGTGCCAGCAGCTTAGACCGGGACAGGATCAATGAGCAGTTCTTC.

CDR3 loop: CASSPMADQPQHF. The CDR3 DNA is TGTGCCAGTAGCCCAATGGCTGATCAGCCCCAGCATTTT. The chain joins TRBV19 to TRBJ1-5, with D hard to call. CDR1 is LNHDA and CDR2 is SQIVND in the germline V gene (reference sequence). This CDR3 is built from 13 residues. Trimming left V 6 bases short and J 5 bases short, with 11 bases between.

The CDR3 DNA sequence: TGTGCCAGCAGCGTTGCGCCGACCGGGGAGCTGTTTTTT. Its translation is CASSVAPTGELFF. This chain joins TRBV9 and TRBJ2-2; D unresolved. Trimming cost V 2 bases and J 5 bases, with 7 bases left between them. Germline V gene data show CDR1 as SGDLS and CDR2 as YYNGEE. This CDR3 comprises 13 residues.

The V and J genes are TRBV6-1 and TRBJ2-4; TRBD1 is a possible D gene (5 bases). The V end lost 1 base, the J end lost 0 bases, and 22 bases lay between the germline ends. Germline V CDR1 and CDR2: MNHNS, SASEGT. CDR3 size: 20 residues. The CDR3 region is CASSEVRVREYYLAKNIQYF. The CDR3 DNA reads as TGTGCCAGCAGTGAAGTCCGCGTCAGGGAATACTATCTAGCCAAAAACATTCAGTACTTC.

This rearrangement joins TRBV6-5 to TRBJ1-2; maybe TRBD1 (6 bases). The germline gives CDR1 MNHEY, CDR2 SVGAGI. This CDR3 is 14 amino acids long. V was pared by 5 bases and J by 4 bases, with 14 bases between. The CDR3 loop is CASSRERGGYGYTF. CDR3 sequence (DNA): TGTGCCAGCAGTCGAGAGAGGGGGGGCTATGGCTACACCTTC.

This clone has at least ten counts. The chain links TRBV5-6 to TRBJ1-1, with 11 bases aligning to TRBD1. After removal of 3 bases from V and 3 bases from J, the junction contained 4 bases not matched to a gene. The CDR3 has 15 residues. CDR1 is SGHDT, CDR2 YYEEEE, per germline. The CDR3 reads CASSWGQGEDTEAFF. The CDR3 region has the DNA TGTGCCAGCAGCTGGGGACAGGGGGAGGACACTGAAGCTTTCTTT.

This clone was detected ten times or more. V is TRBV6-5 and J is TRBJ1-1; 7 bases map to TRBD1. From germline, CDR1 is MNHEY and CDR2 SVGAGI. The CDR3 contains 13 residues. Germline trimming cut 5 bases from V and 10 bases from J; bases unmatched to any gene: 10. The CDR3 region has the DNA TGTGCCAGCAGTCCTAACAGGGGCCGGGGAGCTTTCTTT. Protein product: CASSPNRGRGAFF.

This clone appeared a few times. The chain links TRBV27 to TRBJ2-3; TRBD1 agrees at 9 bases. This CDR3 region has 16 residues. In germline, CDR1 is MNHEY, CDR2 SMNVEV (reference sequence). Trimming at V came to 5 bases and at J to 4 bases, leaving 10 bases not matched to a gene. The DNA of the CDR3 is TGTGCCAGCAGTCAAATCGCGGGACAGGGCCCAGATACGCAGTATTTT. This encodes CASSQIAGQGPDTQYF.

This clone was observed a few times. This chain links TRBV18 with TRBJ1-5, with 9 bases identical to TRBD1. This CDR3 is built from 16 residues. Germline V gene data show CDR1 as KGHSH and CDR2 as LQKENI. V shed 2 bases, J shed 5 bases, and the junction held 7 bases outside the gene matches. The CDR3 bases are TGTGCCAGCTCACCATCCTTAGACAGGGGGTATCAGCCCCAGCATTTT. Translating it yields CASSPSLDRGYQPQHF.

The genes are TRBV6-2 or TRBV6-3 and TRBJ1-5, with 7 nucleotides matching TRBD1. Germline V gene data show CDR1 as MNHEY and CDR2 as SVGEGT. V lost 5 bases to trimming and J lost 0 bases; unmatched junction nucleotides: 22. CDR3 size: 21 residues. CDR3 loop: CASSTPSTTGTLQYSNQPQHF. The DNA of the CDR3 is TGTGCCAGCAGTACCCCCTCTACGACAGGGACCCTTCAATATAGCAATCAGCCCCAGCATTTT.

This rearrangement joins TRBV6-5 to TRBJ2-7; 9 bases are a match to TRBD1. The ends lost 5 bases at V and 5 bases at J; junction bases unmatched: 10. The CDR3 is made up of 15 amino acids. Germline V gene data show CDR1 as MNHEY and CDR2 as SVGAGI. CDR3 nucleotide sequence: TGTGCCAGCAGTCCCCTCGGGACAGGGACTGACGAGCAGTACTTC. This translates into CASSPLGTGTDEQYF.

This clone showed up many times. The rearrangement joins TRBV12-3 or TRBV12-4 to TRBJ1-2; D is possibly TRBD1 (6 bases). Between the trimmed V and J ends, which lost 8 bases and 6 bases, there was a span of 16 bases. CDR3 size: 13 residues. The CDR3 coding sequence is TGTGCCAGCCGACTAACAGGGTCTCATGGCTACACCTTC. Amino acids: CASRLTGSHGYTF.

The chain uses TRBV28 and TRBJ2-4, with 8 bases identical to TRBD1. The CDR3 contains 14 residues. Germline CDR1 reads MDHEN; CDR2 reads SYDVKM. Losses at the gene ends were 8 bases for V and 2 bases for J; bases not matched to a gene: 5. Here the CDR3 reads CASCTGGPKNIQYF. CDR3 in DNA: TGTGCCAGCTGTACAGGGGGACCCAAAAACATTCAGTACTTC.

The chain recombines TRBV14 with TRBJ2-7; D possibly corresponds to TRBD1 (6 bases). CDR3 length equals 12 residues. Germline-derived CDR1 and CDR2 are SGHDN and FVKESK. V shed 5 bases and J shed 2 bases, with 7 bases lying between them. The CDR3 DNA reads TGTGCCAGCAGCGCAGGGGCCTACGAGCAGTACTTC. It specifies CASSAGAYEQYF. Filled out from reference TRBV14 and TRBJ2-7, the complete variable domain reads EAGVTQFPSHSVIEKGQTVTLRCDPISGHDNLYWYRRVMGKEIKFLLHFVKESKQDESGMPNNRFLAERTGGTYSTLKVQPAELEDSGVYFCASSAGAYEQYFGPGTRLTVT.

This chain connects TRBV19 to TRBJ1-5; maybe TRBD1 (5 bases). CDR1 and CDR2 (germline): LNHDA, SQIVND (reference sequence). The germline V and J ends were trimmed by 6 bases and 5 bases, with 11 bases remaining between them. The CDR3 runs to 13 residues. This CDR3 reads CASSRQTDQPQHF. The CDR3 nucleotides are TGTGCCAGTAGCCGACAGACGGATCAGCCCCAGCATTTT.

Here the CDR3 reads CASSLSIGGNGYTF. CDR3 DNA sequence: TGTGCCAGCAGTTTATCAATCGGGGGAAATGGCTACACCTTC. The chain links TRBV27 to TRBJ1-2; tentative D call: TRBD1 (5 bases). In germline, CDR1 is MNHEY, CDR2 SMNVEV (reference sequence). The CDR3 covers 14 residues. V dropped 0 bases and J dropped 6 bases, with 11 bases sitting between them.